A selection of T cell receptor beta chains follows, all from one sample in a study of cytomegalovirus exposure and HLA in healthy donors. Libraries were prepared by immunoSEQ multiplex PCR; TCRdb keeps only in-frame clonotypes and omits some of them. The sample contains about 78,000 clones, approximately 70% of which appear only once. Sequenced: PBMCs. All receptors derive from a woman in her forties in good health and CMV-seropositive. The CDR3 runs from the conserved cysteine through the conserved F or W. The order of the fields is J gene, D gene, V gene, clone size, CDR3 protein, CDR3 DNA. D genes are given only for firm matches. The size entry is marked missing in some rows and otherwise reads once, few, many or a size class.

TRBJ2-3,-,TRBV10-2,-,CASLDSGTDTQYF,TGCGCCAGCCTAGACAGCGGCACAGATACGCAGTATTTT
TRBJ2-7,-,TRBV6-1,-,CASSERPSLGYEQYF,TGTGCCAGCAGTGAACGCCCTAGCTTAGGATACGAGCAGTACTTC
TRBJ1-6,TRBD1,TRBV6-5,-,CASSYGRGPSYSPLHF,TGTGCCAGCAGTTACGGCAGGGGGCCCTCCTATTCACCCCTCCACTTT
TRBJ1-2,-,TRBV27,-,CASSLEAGAGYGYTF,TGTGCCAGCAGTTTAGAGGCAGGGGCAGGCTATGGCTACACCTTC
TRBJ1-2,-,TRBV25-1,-,CASRPNYNYGYTF,TGTGCCAGCAGGCCTAATTATAACTATGGCTACACCTTC
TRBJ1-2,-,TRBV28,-,CASSTTAGWGYTF,TGTGCCAGCAGTACCACAGCAGGTTGGGGCTACACCTTC
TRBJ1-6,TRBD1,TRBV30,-,CAWRTGNNSPLHF,TGTGCCTGGAGGACAGGGAATAATTCACCCCTCCACTTT
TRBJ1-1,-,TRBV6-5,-,CASSYDRLNPEAFF,TGTGCCAGCAGTTACGACAGGTTGAACCCTGAAGCTTTCTTT
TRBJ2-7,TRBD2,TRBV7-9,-,CSSSPWGGDYEQYF,TGTTCCAGCAGCCCCTGGGGGGGGGACTACGAGCAGTACTTC
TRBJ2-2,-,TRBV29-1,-,CSVSQVAENTGELFF,TGCAGCGTTTCACAGGTCGCGGAGAACACCGGGGAGCTGTTTTTT
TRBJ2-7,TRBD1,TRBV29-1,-,CSVKQKQGYEQYF,TGCAGCGTCAAACAGAAACAGGGGTACGAGCAGTACTTC
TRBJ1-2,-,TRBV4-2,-,CASSQGQGSQGYGYTF,TGTGCCAGCAGCCAAGGGCAGGGGTCTCAGGGCTATGGCTACACCTTC
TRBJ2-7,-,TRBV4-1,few,CASSQQDRAYEQYF,TGCGCCAGCAGCCAACAGGACAGAGCCTACGAGCAGTACTTC
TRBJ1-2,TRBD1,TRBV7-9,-,CASSLSGGSSEGYTF,TGTGCCAGCAGCTTATCAGGGGGCTCATCTGAGGGCTACACCTTC
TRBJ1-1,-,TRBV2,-,CASSGGRLNTEAFF,TGTGCCAGCAGTGGAGGGCGGTTGAACACTGAAGCTTTCTTT